These T cell receptor beta chains were read from a single sample in a study of post-analysis software for immune sequencing data. TCRdb re-called the PCR reads with MiXCR, one entry per CDR3 protein. The table lists about 430,000 distinct CDR3 sequences, 30% to 45% of them singletons, with approximately 7.7% in the top ten. The sequenced material came from blood. The receptors were gathered from a girl under 10 years old with multiple sclerosis. The CDR3 runs from the conserved cysteine through the conserved F or W. Each record gives: J gene, D gene, clone size, V gene, CDR3 protein, CDR3 DNA. D genes are given only for firm matches. A clone size is listed for some rows: how often the clone was seen (once, few, many), or a class if it is expanded.

J gene: TRBJ2-7
D gene: -
clone size: -
V gene: TRBV20-1
CDR3 protein: CSAGSYNEQYF
CDR3 DNA: TGCAGTGCCGGGTCCTACAATGAGCAGTACTTC

J gene: TRBJ2-7
D gene: -
clone size: -
V gene: TRBV4-1
CDR3 protein: CASSHNILGLYEQYF
CDR3 DNA: TGCGCCAGCAGCCATAACATTCTTGGGCTCTACGAGCAGTACTTC

J gene: TRBJ2-7
D gene: -
clone size: -
V gene: TRBV24-1
CDR3 protein: CATSVGSEQYF
CDR3 DNA: TGTGCCACCAGTGTGGGATCCGAGCAGTACTTC

J gene: TRBJ1-2
D gene: TRBD1
clone size: few
V gene: TRBV11-2
CDR3 protein: CASSAGTGVYGYTF
CDR3 DNA: TGTGCCAGCAGCGCCGGGACAGGGGTCTATGGCTACACCTTC

J gene: TRBJ2-3
D gene: -
clone size: -
V gene: TRBV7-2
CDR3 protein: CASSQRPGGDTQYF
CDR3 DNA: TGTGCCAGCAGCCAGAGACCTGGCGGGGATACGCAGTATTTT

J gene: TRBJ1-2
D gene: TRBD1
clone size: -
V gene: TRBV27
CDR3 protein: CASSPKSTGVYGYTF
CDR3 DNA: TGTGCCAGCAGCCCTAAAAGTACAGGGGTCTATGGCTACACCTTC

J gene: TRBJ1-1
D gene: TRBD1
clone size: once
V gene: TRBV12-3/TRBV12-4
CDR3 protein: CASSSRGRRVNTEAFF
CDR3 DNA: TGTGCCAGCAGTTCCAGGGGGAGGAGGGTGAACACTGAAGCTTTCTTT

J gene: TRBJ1-2
D gene: -
clone size: -
V gene: TRBV20-1
CDR3 protein: CSAPDRNYGYTF
CDR3 DNA: TGCAGTGCTCCGGACAGAAACTATGGCTACACCTTC

J gene: TRBJ2-7
D gene: -
clone size: many
V gene: TRBV6-5
CDR3 protein: CASSLGQPYEQYF
CDR3 DNA: TGTGCCAGCAGCCTCGGACAGCCCTACGAGCAGTACTTC

J gene: TRBJ1-5
D gene: -
clone size: -
V gene: TRBV29-1
CDR3 protein: CSVWELGQPQHF
CDR3 DNA: TGCAGCGTTTGGGAGCTGGGCCAGCCCCAGCATTTT

J gene: TRBJ2-3
D gene: -
clone size: -
V gene: TRBV14
CDR3 protein: CASSQETRYTDTQYF
CDR3 DNA: TGTGCCAGCAGCCAAGAAACCAGATACACAGATACGCAGTATTTT

J gene: TRBJ2-1
D gene: -
clone size: -
V gene: TRBV2
CDR3 protein: CASSWTRGSSYNEQFF
CDR3 DNA: TGTGCCAGCAGTTGGACCCGAGGGAGCTCCTACAATGAGCAGTTCTTC

J gene: TRBJ1-1
D gene: -
clone size: -
V gene: TRBV28
CDR3 protein: CASSSPRSGARTEAFF
CDR3 DNA: TGTGCCAGCAGCTCACCGAGGTCAGGGGCAAGAACTGAAGCTTTCTTT

J gene: TRBJ2-3
D gene: TRBD2
clone size: few
V gene: TRBV28
CDR3 protein: CASSLERGGRTDTQYF
CDR3 DNA: TGTGCCAGCAGTTTGGAACGGGGGGGCCGAACAGATACGCAGTATTTT

J gene: TRBJ1-4
D gene: TRBD1
clone size: -
V gene: TRBV20-1
CDR3 protein: CSARDIQRGPDEKLFF
CDR3 DNA: TGCAGTGCTAGAGATATTCAGAGGGGGCCGGATGAAAAACTGTTTTTT

J gene: TRBJ2-7
D gene: TRBD2
clone size: -
V gene: TRBV4-1
CDR3 protein: CANSQGLAGHTYEQYF
CDR3 DNA: TGCGCCAACAGCCAAGGACTAGCGGGGCATACCTACGAGCAGTACTTC

J gene: TRBJ2-7
D gene: -
clone size: -
V gene: TRBV19
CDR3 protein: CASSNRATHEQYF
CDR3 DNA: TGTGCCAGTAGTAACAGGGCTACCCACGAGCAGTACTTC

J gene: TRBJ2-1
D gene: TRBD2
clone size: few
V gene: TRBV4-2
CDR3 protein: CASSQGLAGGKAEQFF
CDR3 DNA: TGTGCCAGCAGCCAAGGTCTAGCGGGAGGGAAGGCTGAGCAGTTCTTC

J gene: TRBJ2-7
D gene: TRBD2
clone size: -
V gene: TRBV7-9
CDR3 protein: CAGSTGLAGGQDEQYF
CDR3 DNA: TGTGCCGGCAGTACCGGACTAGCGGGAGGGCAAGATGAGCAGTACTTC

J gene: TRBJ2-1
D gene: -
clone size: -
V gene: TRBV2
CDR3 protein: CASSGQASPYNEQFF
CDR3 DNA: TGTGCCAGCAGTGGCCAAGCGTCCCCCTACAATGAGCAGTTCTTC

J gene: TRBJ1-5
D gene: TRBD1
clone size: once
V gene: TRBV28
CDR3 protein: CASRLTGGRQPQHF
CDR3 DNA: TGTGCCAGCAGGCTAACAGGGGGCCGCCAGCCCCAGCATTTT

J gene: TRBJ2-3
D gene: TRBD2
clone size: -
V gene: TRBV5-1
CDR3 protein: CASSLGTSGSADTQYF
CDR3 DNA: TGCGCCAGCAGCTTGGGGACTAGCGGGAGCGCAGATACGCAGTATTTT

J gene: TRBJ2-7
D gene: -
clone size: -
V gene: TRBV29-1
CDR3 protein: CSVVGGAVSEQYF
CDR3 DNA: TGCAGCGTTGTTGGGGGCGCGGTTTCCGAGCAGTACTTC

J gene: TRBJ1-6
D gene: -
clone size: few
V gene: TRBV10-3
CDR3 protein: CAISDRRKSYNSPLHF
CDR3 DNA: TGTGCCATCAGTGACCGGAGGAAATCCTATAATTCACCCCTCCACTTT

J gene: TRBJ2-5
D gene: -
clone size: few
V gene: TRBV9
CDR3 protein: CASSPMSGNEQYF
CDR3 DNA: TGTGCCAGCAGCCCCATGTCCGGGAATGAGCAGTACTTC

J gene: TRBJ2-7
D gene: TRBD1
clone size: few
V gene: TRBV20-1
CDR3 protein: CSAPRDSFYEQYF
CDR3 DNA: TGCAGTGCTCCCCGGGACAGTTTCTACGAGCAGTACTTC

J gene: TRBJ2-7
D gene: TRBD2
clone size: -
V gene: TRBV20-1
CDR3 protein: CSARDGTSGGEQYF
CDR3 DNA: TGCAGTGCTAGAGATGGGACTAGCGGGGGGGAGCAGTACTTC

J gene: TRBJ2-5
D gene: -
clone size: many
V gene: TRBV5-6
CDR3 protein: CASSLYRETQYF
CDR3 DNA: TGTGCCAGCAGCTTGTATAGGGAGACCCAGTACTTC

J gene: TRBJ2-5
D gene: -
clone size: once
V gene: TRBV28
CDR3 protein: CASKWSGVRETQYF
CDR3 DNA: TGTGCCAGCAAGTGGTCAGGGGTTAGGGAGACCCAGTACTTC

J gene: TRBJ2-1
D gene: TRBD2
clone size: -
V gene: TRBV6-5
CDR3 protein: CASSYNGGSYNEQFF
CDR3 DNA: TGTGCCAGCAGTTACAACGGGGGGTCTTACAATGAGCAGTTCTTC

J gene: TRBJ2-1
D gene: -
clone size: -
V gene: TRBV4-1
CDR3 protein: CASSQPTDKNNEQFF
CDR3 DNA: TGCGCCAGCAGCCAACCTACGGATAAAAACAATGAGCAGTTCTTC

J gene: TRBJ1-1
D gene: TRBD1
clone size: -
V gene: TRBV5-1
CDR3 protein: CASSPGQGIGPNTEAFF
CDR3 DNA: TGCGCCAGCAGCCCCGGACAGGGCATCGGTCCGAACACTGAAGCTTTCTTT

J gene: TRBJ2-7
D gene: -
clone size: few
V gene: TRBV5-1
CDR3 protein: CASSLNSLEQYF
CDR3 DNA: TGCGCCAGCAGCTTAAATTCTCTCGAGCAGTACTTC

J gene: TRBJ2-7
D gene: TRBD1
clone size: few
V gene: TRBV6-6
CDR3 protein: CASSLDRATYEQYF
CDR3 DNA: TGTGCCAGCAGTTTAGACAGGGCAACCTACGAGCAGTACTTC

J gene: TRBJ2-7
D gene: TRBD1
clone size: -
V gene: TRBV7-9
CDR3 protein: CASSLALGQREQYF
CDR3 DNA: TGTGCCAGCAGCTTAGCCCTGGGACAGAGGGAGCAGTACTTC

J gene: TRBJ2-7
D gene: -
clone size: -
V gene: TRBV4-1
CDR3 protein: CASSQDPDSAYEQYF
CDR3 DNA: TGCGCCAGCAGCCAAGATCCCGACAGCGCCTACGAGCAGTACTTC

J gene: TRBJ2-7
D gene: TRBD2
clone size: -
V gene: TRBV4-2
CDR3 protein: CASSQGLAWEQYF
CDR3 DNA: TGTGCCAGCAGCCAAGGACTAGCGTGGGAGCAGTACTTC